These 26 T cell receptor beta chains came from one sample sequenced in a study of T cells in Graves' hyperthyroidism and ophthalmopathy. RNA transcripts were the template for amplifying TCR beta CDR3 regions. A set of HTBI primers served as the primers for a first-round RT-PCR of the TCR CDR3. TCRdb used MiXCR to reprocess the multiplex PCR reads, holding one entry per CDR3 protein. The repertoire holds hundreds of thousands of distinct CDR3 sequences, with 15% to 20% as singletons. Sequencing used blood. These TCRs come from a woman between 18 and 29 years old with Graves' ophthalmopathy.

This clonotype was seen at least ten times. This chain links TRBV7-8 with TRBJ2-6, with a weak D call TRBD2 (5 bases). Germline V gene lookup returns CDR1 SGHVS and CDR2 FQNEAQ. This CDR3 region has 13 residues. V gave up 3 bases and J gave up 15 bases, with 15 bases separating them. CDR3 DNA sequence: TGTGCCAGCAGCTTTAGACTATCGGAAGCCCTGACTTTC. It codes for CASSFRLSEALTF.

This clonotype has ten or more counts. The V and J genes are TRBV28 and TRBJ2-1, with 9 nucleotides matching TRBD1. CDR1 and CDR2 (germline): MDHEN, SYDVKM. This CDR3 spans 16 amino acids. J was trimmed by 3 bases and V by 4 bases; bases with no gene match: 7. CDR3 in amino acids: CASSSSGTGNYNEQFF. For the CDR3, the DNA is TGTGCCAGCAGTTCCTCCGGGACAGGGAACTACAATGAGCAGTTCTTC.

This clonotype was counted a few times. J is TRBJ2-3 and V is TRBV5-1; a weak D match, TRBD1 (6 bases). This CDR3 has 17 residues. V dropped 3 bases and J dropped 0 bases, with 17 bases sitting between them. From germline, CDR1 is SGHRS and CDR2 YFSETQ. CDR3 region: CASSWRLRGSSTDTQYF. CDR3 DNA sequence: TGCGCCAGCAGCTGGAGGTTAAGGGGGTCTAGCACAGATACGCAGTATTTT.

The table lists this clonotype with many counts. This chain connects TRBV27 to TRBJ1-4; no clear D gene. Trimming left V 5 bases short and J 7 bases short, with 14 bases between. Per germline, CDR1 MNHEY and CDR2 SMNVEV (reference sequence). The CDR3 runs 14 residues. The CDR3 region is CASSPLEGGEKLFF. DNA of the CDR3: TGTGCCAGCAGTCCCCTAGAAGGAGGTGAAAAACTGTTTTTT.

This clonotype was observed many times. V and J are TRBV28 and TRBJ2-4; D possibly corresponds to TRBD1 (5 bases). Germline V CDR1 and CDR2: MDHEN, SYDVKM. Between the trimmed V and J ends, which lost 1 base and 3 bases, there was a span of 10 bases. The CDR3 loop spans 15 amino acids. In DNA, the CDR3 is TGTGCCAGCAGTTTATTTGCCGACAGCAAAAACATTCAGTACTTC. It yields the protein CASSLFADSKNIQYF.

The chain couples TRBV6-1 to TRBJ1-5; D is undetermined. The germline V gene encodes CDR1 MNHNS and CDR2 SASEGT. Trimming took off 2 bases at V and 0 bases at J, with 8 bases between the two ends. The CDR3 loop spans 15 amino acids. The CDR3 coding sequence is TGTGCCAGCAGTGAACAGCCATATAGCAATCAGCCCCAGCATTTT. This encodes CASSEQPYSNQPQHF.

This clonotype has only a few counts. The chain links TRBV5-1 to TRBJ1-3; TRBD1 is a possible D gene (6 bases). V was trimmed by 4 bases and J by 2 bases, leaving 13 bases between them. Per germline, CDR1 SGHRS and CDR2 YFSETQ. The CDR3 has 15 residues. The CDR3 nucleotides are TGCGCCAGCAGCCGCGAAGGGGGGCCTGGAAACACCATATATTTT. This gives the protein CASSREGGPGNTIYF.

This clonotype was recorded at least ten times. The chain joins TRBV4-1 to TRBJ2-7, with a tentative D call TRBD1 (6 bases). This CDR3 comprises 14 residues. Trimming pared 4 bases from V and 3 bases from J, leaving 13 bases between. The V gene's germline CDR1 is MGHRA and CDR2 YSYEKL. CDR3 residues: CASSLLTGFYEQYF. The CDR3 coding sequence is TGCGCCAGCAGCCTGCTGACAGGCTTCTACGAGCAGTACTTC.

This clonotype showed up many times. V is TRBV28 and J is TRBJ2-1; D could derive from TRBD1 or TRBD2 (5 bases each). The CDR3 consists of 13 residues. V shed 4 bases and J shed 9 bases, with 13 bases lying between them. CDR1 is MDHEN and CDR2 is SYDVKM in the germline V gene. CDR3 region: CASSSPGAIEQFF. The CDR3, as DNA: TGTGCCAGCAGTTCCCCCGGGGCAATTGAGCAGTTCTTC.

This clonotype was seen more than once but under ten times. The rearrangement joins TRBV7-8 to TRBJ1-2; TRBD1 matches at 9 bases. V gave up 4 bases and J gave up 4 bases; unmatched junction bases: 7. Germline CDR1 reads SGHVS; CDR2 reads FQNEAQ. This CDR3 is built from 15 residues. Here the CDR3 DNA reads TGTGCCAGCAGCTCAGGGGACAGGGTATTCTATGGCTACACCTTC. It specifies CASSSGDRVFYGYTF. The whole variable domain, filled in from reference TRBV7-8 and TRBJ1-2, reads GAGVSQSPRYKVAKRGQDVALRCDPISGHVSLFWYQQALGQGPEFLTYFQNEAQLDKSGLPSDRFFAERPEGSVSTLKIQRTQQEDSAVYLCASSSGDRVFYGYTFGSGTRLTVV.

At least ten counts were recorded for this clonotype. This rearrangement joins TRBV7-2 to TRBJ1-2; a weak D match, TRBD1 (5 bases). The ends were cut back, 7 bases at V and 2 bases at J, with 20 bases in the middle. Germline loops: CDR1 SGHTA, CDR2 FQGNSA. The CDR3 length is 16 residues. This chain's CDR3 is CASTPGFRERNYGYTF. The CDR3 nucleotides are TGTGCCAGCACCCCGGGCTTCAGGGAGAGAAACTATGGCTACACCTTC. Together with reference TRBV7-2 and TRBJ1-2, the CDR3 gives the full variable domain: GAGVSQSPSNKVTEKGKDVELRCDPISGHTALYWYRQSLGQGLEFLIYFQGNSAPDKSGLPSDRFSAERTGGSVSTLTIQRTQQEDSAVYLCASTPGFRERNYGYTFGSGTRLTVV.

There are a few counts of this clonotype. Here the CDR3 reads CASSRQGAQYEQYF. The CDR3 DNA reads as TGCGCCAGCAGCAGACAGGGGGCGCAATACGAGCAGTACTTC. This chain connects TRBV4-1 to TRBJ2-7; 10 positions agree with TRBD1. The germline V gene has CDR1 MGHRA and CDR2 YSYEKL. V shed 5 bases, J shed 4 bases, and the junction held 5 bases outside the gene matches. The CDR3 length is 14 residues.

A few counts support this clonotype. The chain joins TRBV14 to TRBJ2-5, with D uncertain. Trimming stripped 0 bases from V and 4 bases from J, with 9 bases between. The CDR3 sequence is 14 residues long. Germline CDR1 and CDR2: SGHDN and FVKESK. CDR3 sequence: CASSQDFGTETQYF. Written as DNA, the CDR3 is TGTGCCAGCAGCCAAGACTTTGGTACAGAGACCCAGTACTTC.

This clonotype was picked up many times. J is TRBJ1-1 and V is TRBV13; D perhaps matches TRBD1 (6 bases). CDR1 and CDR2 from the germline V gene are PRHDT and FYEKMQ (reference sequence). V lost 5 bases to trimming and J lost 0 bases, with 10 bases between them. There are 14 residues in the CDR3. CDR3 residues: CASSTWTVNTEAFF. CDR3 nucleotide sequence: TGTGCCAGCAGCACCTGGACAGTGAACACTGAAGCTTTCTTT.

This chain uses TRBV12-3 or TRBV12-4 with TRBJ2-1; 11 bases match TRBD2. CDR3 size: 18 residues. V gave up 6 bases and J gave up 4 bases; unmatched junction bases: 14. The CDR3 bases are TGTGCCAGCAGCTTGGTGGATGGGGCTAGCGGGAGGTACAATGAGCAGTTCTTC. Its protein is CASSLVDGASGRYNEQFF.

This clonotype occurred a few times. This CDR3 reads CASSIRGTNTEAFF. The CDR3 coding sequence is TGTGCCAGTAGTATAAGGGGCACGAACACTGAAGCTTTCTTT. V usage is TRBV19 and J usage is TRBJ1-1; D may be TRBD1 (5 bases). V lost 2 bases and J lost 1, with 8 bases in between. The germline V gene has CDR1 LNHDA and CDR2 SQIVND (reference sequence). This CDR3 has 14 residues. The full variable domain, completed using reference TRBV19 and TRBJ1-1, is DGGITQSPKYLFRKEGQNVTLSCEQNLNHDAMYWYRQDPGQGLRLIYYSQIVNDFQKGDIAEGYSVSREKKESFPLTVTSAQKNPTAFYLCASSIRGTNTEAFFGQGTRLTVV.

This clonotype was observed many times. CDR3 amino acids: CASTEGPVWANVLTF. CDR3 in DNA: TGTGCCAGCACCGAGGGGCCCGTCTGGGCCAACGTCCTGACTTTC. The genes are TRBV2 and TRBJ2-6; D might be TRBD1 or TRBD2, each matching 5 bases. The CDR3 runs to 15 residues. V lost 7 bases and J lost 5, with 15 bases in between. Per the germline V gene, CDR1 is SNHLY and CDR2 is FYNNEI.

The chain has TRBV6-1 and TRBJ2-7; 7 bases align to TRBD1. Germline V gene data show CDR1 as MNHNS and CDR2 as SASEGT. The CDR3 totals 15 residues. Trimming cost V 4 bases and J 3 bases; bases outside gene matches: 9. DNA for the CDR3: TGTGCCAGCAGTGTAGACAGGGTAAAGAACTACGAGCAGTACTTC. Its translation: CASSVDRVKNYEQYF.

This clonotype has a count of ten or more. The chain recombines TRBV2 with TRBJ2-1, with D maybe TRBD1 (6 bases). Germline assignment: CDR1 SNHLY and CDR2 FYNNEI. The V gene lost 6 bases and the J gene lost 0 bases, with 12 bases spanning the gap. The CDR3 is 15 amino acids. The chain's CDR3 is CASRDTGFSYNEQFF. CDR3 coding DNA: TGTGCCAGCAGGGATACAGGGTTCTCCTACAATGAGCAGTTCTTC. The full variable domain, with the rest looked up from reference TRBV2 and TRBJ2-1, is EPEVTQTPSHQVTQMGQEVILRCVPISNHLYFYWYRQILGQKVEFLVSFYNNEISEKSEIFDDQFSVERPDGSNFTLKIRSTKLEDSAMYFCASRDTGFSYNEQFFGPGTRLTVL.

This clonotype was detected once. V is TRBV6-1 and J is TRBJ1-3; 9 bases are a match to TRBD1. The CDR3 contains 16 residues. Trimming took 6 bases from V and 4 from J; bases not matched to a gene: 10. Germline values: CDR1 MNHNS, CDR2 SASEGT. This CDR3 reads CASRPGTGISGNTIYF. CDR3 bases: TGTGCCAGCAGGCCAGGGACAGGGATCTCAGGAAACACCATATATTTT.

This sequence joins TRBV20-1 and TRBJ2-3, with 12 bases that match TRBD2. The CDR3 contains 15 residues. Germline CDR1 reads DFQATT; CDR2 reads SNEGSKA (reference sequence). V dropped 4 bases and J dropped 5; count of bases not matched to a gene: 7. The DNA for the CDR3 is TGCAGTGCTATTGGGCTAGCGGGAGGGCGAGATACGCAGTATTTT. The encoded protein is CSAIGLAGGRDTQYF.

This clonotype was found many times. This chain connects TRBV7-2 to TRBJ2-6, with D perhaps matching TRBD1 (5 bases). V was cut by 5 bases and J by 0 bases, with 17 bases left in between. Germline lookup yields CDR1 SGHTA and CDR2 FQGNSA. This CDR3 region has 18 residues. The CDR3 spells CASSLNWGGRSGANVLTF. CDR3 nucleotide sequence: TGTGCCAGCAGCCTAAACTGGGGCGGCCGCTCTGGGGCCAACGTCCTGACTTTC. Full variable domain (remainder filled in from reference TRBV7-2 and TRBJ2-6): GAGVSQSPSNKVTEKGKDVELRCDPISGHTALYWYRQSLGQGLEFLIYFQGNSAPDKSGLPSDRFSAERTGGSVSTLTIQRTQQEDSAVYLCASSLNWGGRSGANVLTFGAGSRLTVL.

This clonotype appeared many times. The chain links TRBV20-1 to TRBJ1-1; 11 nucleotides line up with TRBD1. The germline V gene has CDR1 DFQATT and CDR2 SNEGSKA (reference sequence). V shed 2 bases and J 4 bases; nucleotides not matched to a gene: 3. This CDR3 has 14 residues. The CDR3 region is CSARWDRGGTEAFF. The CDR3 region has the DNA TGCAGTGCTAGATGGGACAGGGGGGGCACTGAAGCTTTCTTT.

The J gene is TRBJ1-5, the V gene TRBV27; the match to TRBD1 covers 11 bases. The junction had 8 bases not matched to a gene; V was cut back by 5 bases and J by 8 bases. The CDR3 runs to 15 residues. CDR1 is MNHEY and CDR2 is SMNVEV in the germline V gene (reference sequence). The chain's CDR3 is CASSLSRTGGEPQHF. The CDR3 DNA reads TGTGCCAGCAGTCTTTCCCGGACAGGGGGCGAGCCCCAGCATTTT.

This clonotype has just a few counts. The V call is TRBV10-1, the J call TRBJ1-1; D is undetermined. Germline CDR1 reads WNHNN; CDR2 reads SYGVQD (reference sequence). This CDR3 comprises 13 residues. The germline V and J ends were trimmed by 8 bases and 1 base, with 11 bases remaining between them. The CDR3 sequence: CASPPPKNTEAFF. CDR3 DNA: TGCGCCAGCCCTCCTCCCAAGAACACTGAAGCTTTCTTT.

This clonotype was recorded at least ten times. The V gene is TRBV6-1, the J gene TRBJ2-7, with TRBD1 as a possible D gene (7 bases). Trimming took 10 bases from V and 2 from J, leaving 21 bases between them. Germline-derived CDR1 and CDR2 are MNHNS and SASEGT. This CDR3 contains 15 residues. The CDR3 coding sequence is TGTGCCACCGAATGGAAGACAGGGACTCCCTACGAGCAGTACTTC. Its translation: CATEWKTGTPYEQYF.